Here is one T cell receptor beta chain with its context. This sample stems from a study of blood T cell repertoires in COVID-19. The wider study: Samples came from the United States, Italy and Spain, spanning acute and convalescent COVID-19. In each case, the material was cDNA or gDNA derived from T cells, B-cell-depleted T cells, or PBMCs.

The CDR3 extends over 15 amino acids. V dropped 5 bases and J dropped 1; count of bases not matched to a gene: 3. Germline V CDR1 and CDR2: SGHTA, FQGTGA. As originally analysed: Researchers report that nucleated cell counts were estimated from reference gene primer amplification. Method: immunoSEQ multiplex PCR; TCRdb's copy keeps in-frame clones and lacks some. V and J calls and clone size follow that table, whereas D and trimming were derived from the DNA. The table shows about 190,000 clones, with 84% occurring only once. Sequenced input: peripheral blood. J is TRBJ2-3 and V is TRBV7-3; 10 bases line up with TRBD1. This clonotype was sampled from a woman in her 70s with active or convalescent COVID-19. This CDR3 is CASSIGTGGTDTQYF. CDR3 in DNA: TGTGCCAGCAGCATCGGGACAGGGGGCACAGATACGCAGTATTTT.